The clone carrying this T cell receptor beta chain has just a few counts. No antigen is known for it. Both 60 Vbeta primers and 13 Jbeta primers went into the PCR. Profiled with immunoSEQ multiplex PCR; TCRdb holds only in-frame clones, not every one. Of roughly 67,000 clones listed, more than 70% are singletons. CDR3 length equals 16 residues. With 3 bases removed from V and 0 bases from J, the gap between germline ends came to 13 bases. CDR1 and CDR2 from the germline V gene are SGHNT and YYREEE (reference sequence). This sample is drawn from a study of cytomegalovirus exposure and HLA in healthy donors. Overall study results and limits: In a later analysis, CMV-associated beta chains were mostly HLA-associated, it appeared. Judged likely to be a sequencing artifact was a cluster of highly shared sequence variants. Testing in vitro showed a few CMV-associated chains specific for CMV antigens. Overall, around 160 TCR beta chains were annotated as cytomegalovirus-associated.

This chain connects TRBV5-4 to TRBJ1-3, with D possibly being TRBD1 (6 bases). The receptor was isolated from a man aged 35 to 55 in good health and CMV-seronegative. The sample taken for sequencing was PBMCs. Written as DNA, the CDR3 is TGTGCCAGCAGCTCGGGACAAGACAGCTCTGGAAACACCATATATTTT. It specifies CASSSGQDSSGNTIYF.